This is a list of T cell receptor beta chains from one sample in a study of response to subunit inactivated influenza vaccine. MiXCR was run by TCRdb on the RT-PCR reads, yielding one entry per CDR3 protein. In the table there are some 480,000 distinct CDR3 sequences, roughly 11% of which are singletons. The sample was PBMCs from blood, taken 40 to 50 days after vaccination. The source is a man aged 50 to 60 who received an inactivated influenza vaccine. CDR3s include the opening cysteine and the closing phenylalanine or tryptophan. A D gene is named only where the DNA matches it firmly. Rows may omit the clone size; those that give it use once, few, many or a size class.

abundance: many; v_gene: TRBV12-3/TRBV12-4; j_gene: TRBJ2-2; d_gene: NA; CDR3nt: TGTGCCAGCAGTTTTTCGGCGGATAACACCGGGGAGCTGTTTTTT; CDR3aa: CASSFSADNTGELFF
abundance: NA; v_gene: TRBV12-3/TRBV12-4; j_gene: TRBJ1-1; d_gene: NA; CDR3nt: TGTGCCAGCACCCTTCAGGGTAGCGACACTGAAGCTTTCTTT; CDR3aa: CASTLQGSDTEAFF
abundance: NA; v_gene: TRBV11-2; j_gene: TRBJ2-7; d_gene: NA; CDR3nt: TGTGCCAGCAGCAGAATGATGAATGTTTCAAATCCGAAGTACTTC; CDR3aa: CASSRMMNVSNPKYF
abundance: NA; v_gene: TRBV29-1; j_gene: TRBJ2-1; d_gene: NA; CDR3nt: TGCAGCGTTGAGGGTTCGGCGACAGCTACTATGGGATTCAATGAGCAGTTCTTC; CDR3aa: CSVEGSATATMGFNEQFF
abundance: few; v_gene: TRBV7-6; j_gene: TRBJ2-7; d_gene: TRBD1; CDR3nt: TGTGCCAGCAGCTGGGGGACAGGGGGTTCGTCCTACGAGCAGTACTTC; CDR3aa: CASSWGTGGSSYEQYF
abundance: few; v_gene: TRBV12-3/TRBV12-4; j_gene: TRBJ2-5; d_gene: NA; CDR3nt: TGTGCCAGCAGTTCGAGGTGGGCCCAGTACTTC; CDR3aa: CASSSRWAQYF
abundance: many; v_gene: TRBV5-1; j_gene: TRBJ2-7; d_gene: TRBD2; CDR3nt: TGCGCCAGCAGCTTTCTTCCTAGCGGCTACGAGCAGTACTTC; CDR3aa: CASSFLPSGYEQYF
abundance: few; v_gene: TRBV4-3; j_gene: TRBJ2-5; d_gene: TRBD1; CDR3nt: TGCGCCAGCAGCCAAGGAGGGTCGGACAGGGGGATTCAGACCCAGTACTTC; CDR3aa: CASSQGGSDRGIQTQYF
abundance: few; v_gene: TRBV4-3; j_gene: TRBJ2-7; d_gene: NA; CDR3nt: TGCGCCAGCAGCCAAGGCCCAGGGCAGGCCTACGAGCAGTACTTC; CDR3aa: CASSQGPGQAYEQYF
abundance: few; v_gene: TRBV20-1; j_gene: TRBJ2-1; d_gene: TRBD1; CDR3nt: TGCAGTGCTACCCCGTGGACAGGGCAATCCCACGATGAGCAGTTCTTC; CDR3aa: CSATPWTGQSHDEQFF
abundance: few; v_gene: TRBV3-1; j_gene: TRBJ2-3; d_gene: NA; CDR3nt: TGTGCCAGCAGCCACTACGGCACAGATACGCAGTATTTT; CDR3aa: CASSHYGTDTQYF
abundance: many; v_gene: TRBV6-1; j_gene: TRBJ2-1; d_gene: NA; CDR3nt: TGTGCCAAAGGGTGGAGACATGATAACAATGAGCAGTTCTTC; CDR3aa: CAKGWRHDNNEQFF
abundance: few; v_gene: TRBV4-3; j_gene: TRBJ2-5; d_gene: NA; CDR3nt: TGCGCCAGCAGCCAAACCTACCGACTTCCTCAAGAGACCCAGTACTTC; CDR3aa: CASSQTYRLPQETQYF
abundance: many; v_gene: TRBV11-2; j_gene: TRBJ2-1; d_gene: NA; CDR3nt: TGTGCCAGCAGCTTGGCGGGAACCAATGAGCAGTTCTTC; CDR3aa: CASSLAGTNEQFF
abundance: NA; v_gene: TRBV12-3/TRBV12-4; j_gene: TRBJ2-2; d_gene: NA; CDR3nt: TGTGCCAGCAGTTTTAACCCGGGGAACACCGGGGAGCTGTTTTTT; CDR3aa: CASSFNPGNTGELFF
abundance: NA; v_gene: TRBV29-1; j_gene: TRBJ1-5; d_gene: NA; CDR3nt: TGCAGCGGGGGCGGGGGGGGCAATCAGCCCCAGCATTTT; CDR3aa: CSGGGGGNQPQHF
abundance: NA; v_gene: TRBV11-2; j_gene: TRBJ2-3; d_gene: NA; CDR3nt: TGTGCCAGCAGTAAGGGGCAGGGTCGGACAGATACGCAGTATTTT; CDR3aa: CASSKGQGRTDTQYF
abundance: NA; v_gene: TRBV6-2/TRBV6-3; j_gene: TRBJ1-4; d_gene: NA; CDR3nt: TGTGCCAGCCGGGACGGCGCTAATGAAAAACTGTTTTTT; CDR3aa: CASRDGANEKLFF
abundance: few; v_gene: TRBV7-2; j_gene: TRBJ1-1; d_gene: TRBD1; CDR3nt: TGTGCCAGCAGCTGGACAGGGGTCGCTGAAGCTTTCTTT; CDR3aa: CASSWTGVAEAFF
abundance: NA; v_gene: TRBV7-9; j_gene: TRBJ2-1; d_gene: TRBD1; CDR3nt: TGTGCCAGCATACGGACAGGGCGCTACAATGAGCAGTTCTTC; CDR3aa: CASIRTGRYNEQFF
abundance: few; v_gene: TRBV15; j_gene: TRBJ2-3; d_gene: TRBD2; CDR3nt: TGTGCCACCAGCAGAGATGGTCGGGGGGGCACAGATACGCAGTATTTT; CDR3aa: CATSRDGRGGTDTQYF